Below, one T cell receptor beta chain is given with its context. Its cognate antigen is unknown. Germline CDR1 and CDR2: SGHTA and FQGNSA. V trimming: 5 bases; J trimming: 4 bases; junction bases outside the gene matches: 7. The CDR3 is 15 amino acids. This specimen belongs to a study of shared clonotypes between healthy human individuals. Regarding the study as a whole: Sharing across a few donors was seen in 4% to 6.5% of naive CD4 clonotypes.

Assay: immunoSEQ multiplex PCR; the TCRdb copy retains only in-frame clones and omits some. The profile covers about 1 million clones, with around three quarters appearing a single time and about 0.52% taken by the ten largest. This clonotype was obtained from a young man in good health. Some clones in this sample may be carry-over from other donors' samples. The sample consisted of memory CD4+ T cells from PBMCs. Subset in this sample: CD45RA-negative fraction. The chain carries TRBV7-2 and TRBJ2-7; TRBD2 matches 11 bases. CDR3 protein: CASSPRRLAGYEQYF. In nucleotides, the CDR3 is TGTGCCAGCAGCCCAAGGAGACTAGCGGGATACGAGCAGTACTTC.